A single T cell receptor (beta chain) is shown here with its context. CDR3 length: 15 residues. Trimming took 1 base from V and 8 from J, leaving 14 bases between them. The V gene's germline CDR1 is LGHDT and CDR2 YNNKEL (reference sequence). This sample was included in a study of T cell responses to AZD1222 COVID-19 vaccine. Assay: immunoSEQ multiplex PCR; the TCRdb copy retains only in-frame clones and omits some. The repertoire consists of approximately 94,000 clones, with nearly 95% occurring once and the leading ten covering roughly 1.8%. This material consisted of peripheral blood, taken on day 0 of AZD1222 vaccination. The chain couples TRBV3-1 (or the pseudogene TRBV3-2) to TRBJ1-4; D gene ambiguous. This receptor was obtained from an adult in good health. CDR3 sequence: CASSQGTSGGEKLFF. Written as DNA, the CDR3 is TGTGCCAGCAGCCAAGGGACTTCGGGTGGGGAAAAACTGTTTTTT.